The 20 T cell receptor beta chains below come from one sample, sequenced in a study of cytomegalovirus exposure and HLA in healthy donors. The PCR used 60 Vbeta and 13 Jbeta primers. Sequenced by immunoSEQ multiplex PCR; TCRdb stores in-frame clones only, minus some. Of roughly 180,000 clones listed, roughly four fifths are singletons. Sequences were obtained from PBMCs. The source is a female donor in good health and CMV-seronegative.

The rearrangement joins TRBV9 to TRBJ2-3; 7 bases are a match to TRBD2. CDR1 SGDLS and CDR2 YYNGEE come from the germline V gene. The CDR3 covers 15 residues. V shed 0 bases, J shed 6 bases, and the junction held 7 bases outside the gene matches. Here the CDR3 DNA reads TGTGCCAGCAGCGTAGAAAGGGGACTAACTGATACGCAGTATTTT. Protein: CASSVERGLTDTQYF. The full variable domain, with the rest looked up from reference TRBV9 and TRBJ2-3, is DSGVTQTPKHLITATGQRVTLRCSPRSGDLSVYWYQQSLDQGLQFLIQYYNGEERAKGNILERFSAQQFPDLHSELNLSSLELGDSALYFCASSVERGLTDTQYFGPGTRLTVL.

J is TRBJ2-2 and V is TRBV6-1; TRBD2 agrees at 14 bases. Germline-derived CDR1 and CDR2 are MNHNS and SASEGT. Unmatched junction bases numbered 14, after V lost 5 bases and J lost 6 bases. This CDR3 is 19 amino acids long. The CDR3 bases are TGTGCCAGCAGTCAAGACCCGGGACTAGCGGGAGTTAAATCCGGGGAGCTGTTTTTT. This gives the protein CASSQDPGLAGVKSGELFF.

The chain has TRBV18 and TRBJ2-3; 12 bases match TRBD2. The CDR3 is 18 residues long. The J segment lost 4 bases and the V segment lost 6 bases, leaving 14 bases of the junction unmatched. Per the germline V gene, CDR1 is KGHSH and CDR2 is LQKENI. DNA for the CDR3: TGTGCCAGCTCCCGACTGACCATAGGACTAGCGGGACCAGATACGCAGTATTTT. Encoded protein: CASSRLTIGLAGPDTQYF.

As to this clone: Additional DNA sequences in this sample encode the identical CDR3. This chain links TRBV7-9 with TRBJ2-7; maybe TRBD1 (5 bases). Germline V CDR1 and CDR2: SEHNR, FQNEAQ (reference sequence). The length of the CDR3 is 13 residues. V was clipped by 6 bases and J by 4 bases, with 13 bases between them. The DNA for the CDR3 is TGTGCCAGCAGTTCGGGCAGGGCTTACGAGCAGTACTTC. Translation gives CASSSGRAYEQYF.

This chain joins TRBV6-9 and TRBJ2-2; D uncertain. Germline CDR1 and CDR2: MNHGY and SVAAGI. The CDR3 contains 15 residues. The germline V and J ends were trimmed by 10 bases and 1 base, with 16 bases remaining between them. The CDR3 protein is CATTPISMNTGELFF. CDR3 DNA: TGTGCCACCACCCCGATCAGTATGAACACCGGGGAGCTGTTTTTT.

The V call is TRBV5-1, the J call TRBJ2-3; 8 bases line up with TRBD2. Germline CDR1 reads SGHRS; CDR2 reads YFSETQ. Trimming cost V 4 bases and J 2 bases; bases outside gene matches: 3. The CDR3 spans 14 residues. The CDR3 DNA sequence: TGCGCCAGCAGCGCGGGACTAGACACAGATACGCAGTATTTT. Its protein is CASSAGLDTDTQYF. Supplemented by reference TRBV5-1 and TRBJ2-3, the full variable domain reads KAGVTQTPRYLIKTRGQQVTLSCSPISGHRSVSWYQQTPGQGLQFLFEYFSETQRNKGNFPGRFSGRQFSNSRSEMNVSTLELGDSALYLCASSAGLDTDTQYFGPGTRLTVL.

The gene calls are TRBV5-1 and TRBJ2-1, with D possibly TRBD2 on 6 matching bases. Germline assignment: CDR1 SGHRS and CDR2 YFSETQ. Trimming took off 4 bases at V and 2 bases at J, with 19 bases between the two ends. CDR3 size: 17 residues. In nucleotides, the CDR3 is TGCGCCAGCAGCCCGGGGAGTCCGGGACTCGCCTACAATGAGCAGTTCTTC. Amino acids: CASSPGSPGLAYNEQFF.

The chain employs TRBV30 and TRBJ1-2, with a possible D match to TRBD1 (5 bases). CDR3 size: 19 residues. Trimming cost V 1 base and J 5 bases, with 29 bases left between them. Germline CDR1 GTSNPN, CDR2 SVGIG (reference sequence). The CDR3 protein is CAWSAGYLLVGGAVYGYTF. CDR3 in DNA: TGTGCCTGGAGTGCCGGGTATCTCCTTGTCGGAGGGGCCGTGTATGGCTACACCTTC.

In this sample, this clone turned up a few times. The CDR3 nucleotides are TGTGCCAGCACTCAACCGGGACAGGGGTCCTACGAGCAGTACTTC. The encoded protein is CASTQPGQGSYEQYF. The chain uses TRBV28 and TRBJ2-7; TRBD1 matches at 10 bases. Germline lookup yields CDR1 MDHEN and CDR2 SYDVKM. This CDR3 is 15 amino acids long. V shed 7 bases, J shed 1 base, and the junction held 7 bases outside the gene matches.

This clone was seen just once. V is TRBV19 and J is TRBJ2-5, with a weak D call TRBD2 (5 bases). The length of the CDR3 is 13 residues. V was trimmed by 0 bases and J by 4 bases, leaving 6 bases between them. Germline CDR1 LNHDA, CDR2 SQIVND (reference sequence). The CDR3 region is CASSIDGRETQYF. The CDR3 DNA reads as TGTGCCAGTAGTATAGATGGGAGAGAGACCCAGTACTTC.

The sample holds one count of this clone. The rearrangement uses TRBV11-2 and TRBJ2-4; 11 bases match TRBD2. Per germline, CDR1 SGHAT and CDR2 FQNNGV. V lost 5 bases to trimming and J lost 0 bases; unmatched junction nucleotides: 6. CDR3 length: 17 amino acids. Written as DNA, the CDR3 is TGTGCCAGCAGCCTGGGGGGACTAGCGGTAGCCAAAAACATTCAGTACTTC. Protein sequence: CASSLGGLAVAKNIQYF.

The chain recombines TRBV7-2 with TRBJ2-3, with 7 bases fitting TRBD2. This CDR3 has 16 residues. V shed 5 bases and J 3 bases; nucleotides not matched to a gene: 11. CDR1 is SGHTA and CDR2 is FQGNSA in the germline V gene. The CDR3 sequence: CASSPQGGAGTDTQYF. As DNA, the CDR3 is TGTGCCAGCAGCCCCCAAGGAGGAGCGGGGACAGATACGCAGTATTTT.

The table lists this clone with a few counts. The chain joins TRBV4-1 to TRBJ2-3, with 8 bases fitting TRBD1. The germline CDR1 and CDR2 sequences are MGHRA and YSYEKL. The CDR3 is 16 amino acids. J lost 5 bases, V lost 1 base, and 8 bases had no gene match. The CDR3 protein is CASSQVRTGMKDTQYF. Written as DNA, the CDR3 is TGCGCCAGCAGCCAAGTTCGGACAGGGATGAAAGATACGCAGTATTTT.

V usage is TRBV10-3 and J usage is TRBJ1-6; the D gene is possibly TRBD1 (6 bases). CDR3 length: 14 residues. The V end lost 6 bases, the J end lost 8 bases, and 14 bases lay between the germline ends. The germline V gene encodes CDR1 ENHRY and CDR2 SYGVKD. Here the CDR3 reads CAISLGQSYSPLHF. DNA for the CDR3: TGTGCCATCAGCCTGGGACAATCCTATTCACCCCTCCACTTT.

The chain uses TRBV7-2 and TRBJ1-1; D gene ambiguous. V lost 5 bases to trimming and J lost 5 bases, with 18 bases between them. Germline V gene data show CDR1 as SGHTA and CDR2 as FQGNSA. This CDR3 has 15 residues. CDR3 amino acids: CASSPTYRPGTEAFF. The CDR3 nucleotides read TGTGCCAGCAGCCCAACCTACCGGCCCGGGACTGAAGCTTTCTTT.

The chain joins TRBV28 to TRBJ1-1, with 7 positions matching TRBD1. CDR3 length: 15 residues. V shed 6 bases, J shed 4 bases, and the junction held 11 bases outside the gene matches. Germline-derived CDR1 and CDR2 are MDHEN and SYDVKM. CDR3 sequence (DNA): TGTGCCAGCAGGAGGCTTCACAGGGGTGGCACTGAAGCTTTCTTT. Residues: CASRRLHRGGTEAFF.

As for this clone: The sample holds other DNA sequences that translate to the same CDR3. This chain's CDR3 is CAWSGAETQYF. The CDR3 DNA is TGTGCCTGGAGTGGGGCGGAGACCCAGTACTTC. The V call is TRBV30, the J call TRBJ2-5; D call uncertain. The CDR3 runs 11 residues. Trimming pared 1 base from V and 5 bases from J, leaving 5 bases between. Per germline, CDR1 GTSNPN and CDR2 SVGIG (reference sequence).

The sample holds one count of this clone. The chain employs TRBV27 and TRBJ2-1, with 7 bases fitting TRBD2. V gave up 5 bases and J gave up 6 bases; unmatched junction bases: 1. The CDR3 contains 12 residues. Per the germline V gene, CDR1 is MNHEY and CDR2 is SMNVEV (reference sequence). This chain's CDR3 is CASSGGGNEQFF. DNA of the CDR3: TGTGCCAGCAGTGGGGGGGGCAATGAGCAGTTCTTC.

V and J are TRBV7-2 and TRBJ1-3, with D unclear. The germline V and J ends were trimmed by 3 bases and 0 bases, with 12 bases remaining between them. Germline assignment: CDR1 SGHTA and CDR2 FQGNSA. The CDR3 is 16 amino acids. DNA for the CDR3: TGTGCCAGCAGCTTTGTCCCAGTTCGCTCTGGAAACACCATATATTTT. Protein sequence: CASSFVPVRSGNTIYF.

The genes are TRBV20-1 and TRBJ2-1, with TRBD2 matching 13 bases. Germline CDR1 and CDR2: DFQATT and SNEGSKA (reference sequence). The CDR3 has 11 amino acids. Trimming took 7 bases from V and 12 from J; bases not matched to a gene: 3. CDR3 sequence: CSEGLAGMQFF. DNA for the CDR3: TGCAGTGAGGGACTAGCGGGAATGCAGTTCTTC.